This T cell receptor beta chain was obtained from a study of blood T cell repertoires in COVID-19. About the study: Specimens from acute and convalescent COVID-19 originated in the United States, Italy and Spain. The analysed material was cDNA or gDNA that came from T cells, B-cell-depleted T cells, or PBMCs.

Under the authors' procedure: Estimation of nucleated cell counts relied on the amplification of reference gene primers. Data came from immunoSEQ multiplex PCR; TCRdb stores just in-frame clones and leaves some out. V and J calls and clone size are as listed in that table; D and trimming were resolved from the DNA. The profile shows around 160,000 clones, approximately 86% of them singletons. Trimming cost V 4 bases and J 7 bases, with 11 bases left between them. The CDR3 is 13 amino acids. Germline V lookup: CDR1 WSHSY, CDR2 SAAADI. This receptor was taken from a man between 18 and 29 years old with acute or convalescent COVID-19. Sequenced sample: peripheral blood. V usage is TRBV10-2 and J usage is TRBJ1-5, with no clear D. CDR3: CASSVAGRQPQHF. The CDR3 bases are TGCGCCAGCAGTGTGGCGGGTCGGCAGCCCCAGCATTTT.